This TCR beta chain was found in a study of identical twins. One entry per CDR3 protein results from TCRdb running MiXCR on the 5' RACE reads. The table has 500,000 to 650,000 distinct CDR3 sequences, under 8.5% seen once. This clonotype was observed a few times. V shed 0 bases and J shed 6 bases, with 9 bases lying between them. CDR1 and CDR2 (germline): DFQATT, SNEGSKA (reference sequence). The CDR3 is made up of 12 amino acids. These same data were also listed under a study on yellow fever vaccine responses in identical twins.

Material for sequencing was PBMCs. The chain recombines TRBV20-1 with TRBJ2-7, with no clear D. This sequence originates from a woman between 18 and 29 years old in good health. CDR3 bases: TGCAGTGCTAGAGAGAGTAAGCGCGAGCAGTACTTC. Translating gives CSARESKREQYF.